Each of the 18 T cell receptor beta chains below was sequenced from the same sample in a study of cytomegalovirus exposure and HLA in healthy donors. Clones were read by immunoSEQ multiplex PCR, and TCRdb kept only the in-frame ones, dropping some. The table has about 280,000 clones, more than 75% seen once. The source material was PBMCs. The source of these receptors is a woman between 18 and 29 years old in good health and CMV-seronegative.

V usage is TRBV15 and J usage is TRBJ2-7; a weak D match, TRBD2 (5 bases). This CDR3 comprises 14 residues. V lost 0 bases and J 4 bases, leaving 10 bases between the germline ends. CDR1 is LNHNV, CDR2 YYDKDF, per germline (reference sequence). This CDR3 reads CATSREVGAYEQYF. The CDR3 DNA follows: TGTGCCACCAGCAGAGAAGTGGGAGCATACGAGCAGTACTTC.

The chain couples TRBV7-9 to TRBJ1-5; no reliable D call. Germline V lookup: CDR1 SEHNR, CDR2 FQNEAQ (reference sequence). The V and J ends lost 5 bases and 0 bases respectively, with 11 bases between them. The CDR3 length is 15 residues. CDR3 DNA: TGTGCCAGCAGCCGAACGGGGAGTAGCAATCAGCCCCAGCATTTT. This gives the protein CASSRTGSSNQPQHF.

The chain couples TRBV28 to TRBJ2-2, with TRBD1 matching over 8 bases. The CDR3 consists of 15 residues. The V gene's germline CDR1 is MDHEN and CDR2 SYDVKM. After removal of 5 bases from V and 5 bases from J, the junction contained 7 bases not matched to a gene. In nucleotides, the CDR3 is TGTGCCAGCAGTGGGGTTCAGGGGGCTACCGGGGAGCTGTTTTTT. Its protein is CASSGVQGATGELFF.

This chain connects TRBV11-3 to TRBJ2-5; D may be TRBD1 (6 bases). Germline V gives CDR1 SGHNT, CDR2 YENEEA. The V gene lost 4 bases and the J gene lost 4 bases, with 13 bases spanning the gap. The CDR3 extends over 14 amino acids. CDR3 region: CASSSAGEGETQYF. The CDR3 nucleotides are TGTGCCAGCAGCTCCGCAGGGGAAGGAGAGACCCAGTACTTC.

This chain links TRBV29-1 with TRBJ1-1; D is unresolved. The ends were cut back, 4 bases at V and 0 bases at J, with 15 bases in the middle. The V gene's germline CDR1 is SQVTM and CDR2 ANQGSEA. This CDR3 region has 15 residues. CDR3 in amino acids: CSVGPPEGLNTEAFF. The CDR3 nucleotides are TGCAGCGTTGGGCCCCCTGAGGGCCTGAACACTGAAGCTTTCTTT. The full variable domain, with the rest looked up from reference TRBV29-1 and TRBJ1-1, is SAVISQKPSRDICQRGTSLTIQCQVDSQVTMMFWYRQQPGQSLTLIATANQGSEATYESGFVIDKFPISRPNLTFSTLTVSNMSPEDSSIYLCSVGPPEGLNTEAFFGQGTRLTVV.

The chain couples TRBV7-3 to TRBJ1-2; D unclear. This CDR3 has 15 residues. V shed 1 base and J shed 4 bases, with 13 bases lying between them. Germline-derived CDR1 and CDR2 are SGHTA and FQGTGA. CDR3 DNA: TGTGCCAGCAGCTTAAGTCCCGGGGAAGCCTATGGCTACACCTTC. Translating gives CASSLSPGEAYGYTF.

In regard to this clone: The junction and the germline gene differ at one end; a read error may be behind it. CDR3 DNA: TGTGCCAGCAGCTTAGTGGGGGGAGGGCCTCTTTTT. It is translated as CASSLVGGGPLF. The rearrangement joins TRBV7-8 to TRBJ2-2, with 7 bases identical to TRBD2. Germline CDR1 SGHVS, CDR2 FQNEAQ. The CDR3 loop spans 12 amino acids.

The chain uses TRBV5-6 and TRBJ2-7; 9 nucleotides agree with TRBD1. Trimming at V came to 2 bases and at J to 4 bases, leaving 4 bases not matched to a gene. The CDR3 is 14 amino acids. Germline CDR1 SGHDT, CDR2 YYEEEE. The CDR3: CASSLRDRGYEQYF. For the CDR3, the DNA is TGTGCCAGCAGCTTAAGAGACAGGGGGTACGAGCAGTACTTC.

The chain couples TRBV6-5 to TRBJ2-7; possibly TRBD1 for D (6 bases). Germline lookup yields CDR1 MNHEY and CDR2 SVGAGI. Trimming took off 2 bases at V and 7 bases at J, with 12 bases between the two ends. The CDR3 runs 13 residues. The CDR3 coding sequence is TGTGCCAGCAGTTACGGGGCAGGGGAAGAGCAGTACTTC. This sequence encodes CASSYGAGEEQYF.

This chain joins TRBV6-1 and TRBJ1-5; D might be TRBD1 (6 bases). Trimming stripped 2 bases from V and 7 bases from J, with 12 bases between. The CDR3 is made up of 14 amino acids. Germline assignment: CDR1 MNHNS and CDR2 SASEGT. For the CDR3, the DNA is TGTGCCAGCAGTGAATCGGCAGGGGAGCAGCCCCAGCATTTT. It codes for CASSESAGEQPQHF.

V and J are TRBV27 and TRBJ2-1; 8 bases match TRBD1. Germline V gene lookup returns CDR1 MNHEY and CDR2 SMNVEV (reference sequence). The CDR3 consists of 16 residues. With 2 bases clipped from V and 6 bases from J, the junction kept 9 bases outside the gene matches. The CDR3 here is CASSLKPGQGRNEQFF. The CDR3, as DNA: TGTGCCAGCAGTTTAAAGCCTGGACAGGGTCGCAATGAGCAGTTCTTC.

This chain joins TRBV28 and TRBJ2-7, with D possibly TRBD2 on 6 matching bases. The ends were cut back, 3 bases at V and 3 bases at J, with 15 bases in the middle. The CDR3 contains 15 residues. Germline CDR1 reads MDHEN; CDR2 reads SYDVKM. Here the CDR3 reads CASSFGPSDYYEQYF. DNA for the CDR3: TGTGCCAGCAGTTTTGGGCCTAGCGATTACTACGAGCAGTACTTC. Using reference TRBV28 and TRBJ2-7 for the parts outside the CDR3, the full variable domain is DVKVTQSSRYLVKRTGEKVFLECVQDMDHENMFWYRQDPGLGLRLIYFSYDVKMKEKGDIPEGYSVSREKKERFSLILESASTNQTSMYLCASSFGPSDYYEQYFGPGTRLTVT.

This clone was seen a single time. This chain joins TRBV27 and TRBJ1-1, with 9 bases aligning to TRBD1. V was pared by 7 bases and J by 3 bases, with 6 bases of the junction left unmatched. Germline CDR1 MNHEY, CDR2 SMNVEV (reference sequence). The CDR3 contains 14 residues. As DNA, the CDR3 is TGTGCCAGCATCCCAACAGGGGGCGACACTGAAGCTTTCTTT. It codes for CASIPTGGDTEAFF.

This chain links TRBV5-6 with TRBJ1-5, with D hard to call. V lost 4 bases to trimming and J lost 8 bases, with 16 bases between them. Per the germline V gene, CDR1 is SGHDT and CDR2 is YYEEEE. The length of the CDR3 is 14 residues. CDR3 sequence (DNA): TGTGCCAGCAGCCCGCGGGAGGGCGCGGAGCCCCAGCATTTT. It translates to CASSPREGAEPQHF.

This clone has just one count. V is TRBV11-2 and J is TRBJ1-5; D gene ambiguous. V was trimmed by 6 bases and J by 1 base, leaving 13 bases between them. CDR1 is SGHAT and CDR2 is FQNNGV in the germline V gene. The CDR3 is made up of 15 amino acids. The CDR3 reads CASSLEAGSNQPQHF. Written as DNA, the CDR3 is TGTGCCAGCAGTCTAGAGGCCGGAAGCAATCAGCCCCAGCATTTT. Variable domain in full (rest from reference TRBV11-2 and TRBJ1-5): EAGVAQSPRYKIIEKRQSVAFWCNPISGHATLYWYQQILGQGPKLLIQFQNNGVVDDSQLPKDRFSAERLKGVDSTLKIQPAKLEDSAVYLCASSLEAGSNQPQHFGDGTRLSIL.

The chain carries TRBV7-8 and TRBJ2-2; TRBD1 is a possible D gene (6 bases). V lost 5 bases and J 4 bases, leaving 17 bases between the germline ends. In germline, CDR1 is SGHVS, CDR2 FQNEAQ. The CDR3 extends over 16 amino acids. The CDR3: CASSPQGQQGTGELFF. CDR3 DNA sequence: TGTGCCAGCAGCCCCCAAGGACAGCAAGGCACCGGGGAGCTGTTTTTT.

The CDR3 here is CASSTASSYNSPLHF. For the CDR3, the DNA is TGTGCCAGCAGCACCGCCAGCTCCTATAATTCACCCCTCCACTTT. The J gene is TRBJ1-6, the V gene TRBV6-5; D is undetermined. The CDR3 spans 15 residues. Per germline, CDR1 MNHEY and CDR2 SVGAGI. V was shortened by 6 bases and J by 0 bases, with 9 bases between the two germline ends.

The chain combines TRBV5-1 with TRBJ1-2, with 7 bases fitting TRBD1. Trimming removed 2 bases from V and 7 bases from J; junction bases left unmatched: 8. The CDR3 is made up of 14 amino acids. Germline loops: CDR1 SGHRS, CDR2 YFSETQ. The DNA for the CDR3 is TGCGCCAGCAGCTTCAGCGAGGGGGCCAGTGGCTACACCTTC. Its translation is CASSFSEGASGYTF.